Below, 25 T cell receptor beta chains from the same sample are listed, as sequenced in a study of blood T cell repertoires in COVID-19. The method was immunoSEQ multiplex PCR; TCRdb's version includes in-frame clones alone and lacks a portion of them. This sample has over 250,000 clones, with about 90% found just once. The sequenced sample consisted of peripheral blood. The receptors stem from a woman in her 70s with COVID-19, enrolled during active disease.

This chain joins TRBV7-2 and TRBJ1-2; no definite D call. V lost 1 base and J 5 bases, leaving 14 bases between the germline ends. The germline V gene encodes CDR1 SGHTA and CDR2 FQGNSA. CDR3 length: 15 residues. In DNA, the CDR3 is TGTGCCAGCAGCTTAGAGGCGCTTGGAGGATATGGCTACACCTTC. Its translation: CASSLEALGGYGYTF.

The V and J genes are TRBV7-8 and TRBJ1-6; possibly TRBD1 for D (5 bases). The V end was cut by 1 base, the J end by 10 bases, with 14 bases between. The germline V gene encodes CDR1 SGHVS and CDR2 FQNEAQ. The CDR3 runs to 15 residues. The CDR3 DNA reads TGTGCCAGCAGCTTAGTAAGGGGTCAGGGCTCACCCCTCCACTTT. This gives the protein CASSLVRGQGSPLHF.

The V gene is TRBV10-3, the J gene TRBJ1-3; D uncertain. Between the trimmed V and J ends, which lost 7 bases and 0 bases, there was a span of 10 bases. Germline-derived CDR1 and CDR2 are ENHRY and SYGVKD. The CDR3 sequence is 14 residues long. The CDR3 is CAIKALSSGNTIYF. In nucleotides, the CDR3 is TGTGCCATCAAAGCCCTTAGCTCTGGAAACACCATATATTTT.

The V gene is TRBV29-1, the J gene TRBJ1-1, with a possible D match to TRBD1 (5 bases). Trimming removed 4 bases at V and 6 bases at J, with 12 bases between. The CDR3 consists of 12 residues. The germline CDR1 and CDR2 sequences are SQVTM and ANQGSEA. The CDR3 spells CSVAGGSAEAFF. DNA of the CDR3: TGCAGCGTTGCGGGGGGGTCGGCTGAAGCTTTCTTT. Full variable domain (remainder filled in from reference TRBV29-1 and TRBJ1-1): SAVISQKPSRDICQRGTSLTIQCQVDSQVTMMFWYRQQPGQSLTLIATANQGSEATYESGFVIDKFPISRPNLTFSTLTVSNMSPEDSSIYLCSVAGGSAEAFFGQGTRLTVV.

V and J are TRBV19 and TRBJ2-7; 10 nucleotides agree with TRBD2. Trimming took 5 bases from V and 3 from J; bases not matched to a gene: 7. Germline CDR1 LNHDA, CDR2 SQIVND (reference sequence). The CDR3 runs 15 residues. The CDR3 here is CASSPGTSDNYEQYF. As DNA, the CDR3 is TGTGCCAGTAGTCCCGGGACTAGCGACAACTACGAGCAGTACTTC.

The chain employs TRBV5-4 and TRBJ1-2; no definite D call. Germline V gene data show CDR1 as SGHNT and CDR2 as YYREEE (reference sequence). The length of the CDR3 is 14 residues. The V end was cut by 0 bases, the J end by 0 bases, with 6 bases between. For the CDR3, the DNA is TGTGCCAGCAGCTTGGCGGGAGCTAACTATGGCTACACCTTC. Translating it yields CASSLAGANYGYTF. The full variable domain, its missing parts supplied by reference TRBV5-4 and TRBJ1-2, is ETGVTQSPTHLIKTRGQQVTLRCSSQSGHNTVSWYQQALGQGPQFIFQYYREEENGRGNFPPRFSGLQFPNYSSELNVNALELDDSALYLCASSLAGANYGYTFGSGTRLTVV.

The chain has TRBV5-1 and TRBJ2-7, with 9 nucleotides matching TRBD1. Trimming at V came to 0 bases and at J to 3 bases, leaving 4 bases not matched to a gene. The CDR3 has 15 residues. Germline CDR1 reads SGHRS; CDR2 reads YFSETQ. CDR3 sequence: CASSLGTGVIYEQYF. The CDR3 DNA reads TGCGCCAGCAGCTTGGGGACAGGGGTAATCTACGAGCAGTACTTC.

This chain uses TRBV6-5 with TRBJ2-7, with a tentative D call TRBD2 (6 bases). The V end lost 6 bases, the J end lost 7 bases, and 22 bases lay between the germline ends. The CDR3 is 15 residues long. Germline CDR1 is MNHEY and CDR2 is SVGAGI. DNA of the CDR3: TGTGCCAGCAGATCGAACGGTATCTTGGGGAGGGAGCAGTACTTC. Its translation is CASRSNGILGREQYF.

The J gene is TRBJ2-3, the V gene TRBV28; D unresolved. The CDR3 runs to 12 residues. Per the germline V gene, CDR1 is MDHEN and CDR2 is SYDVKM. Trimming shortened V by 2 bases and J by 7 bases, and 7 bases separated the two germline ends. The CDR3 DNA reads TGTGCCAGCAGTTTAGGAGCTTATACGCAGTATTTT. It codes for CASSLGAYTQYF.

The chain carries TRBV6-4 and TRBJ2-5, with 12 nucleotides matching TRBD2. The CDR3 spans 15 residues. Germline lookup yields CDR1 MRHNA and CDR2 SNTAGT. V was pared by 5 bases and J by 2 bases, with 3 bases of the junction left unmatched. CDR3 region: CASSWTSGVQETQYF. The DNA for the CDR3 is TGTGCCAGCAGTTGGACTAGCGGGGTACAAGAGACCCAGTACTTC.

The CDR3 coding sequence is TGTGCCAGCAGCACTAATACTCGGGACAGGGGATCCTACGAGCAGTACTTC. As protein: CASSTNTRDRGSYEQYF. The gene calls are TRBV21-1 and TRBJ2-7; the tabulated D call, TRBD1, remains unverified against the DNA. TRBV21-1 has pseudogene status. The CDR3 is 17 residues long.

The CDR3 loop is CASSVAARGATDTQYF. The CDR3 bases are TGTGCCAGCAGCGTAGCCGCGCGGGGGGCCACAGATACGCAGTATTTT. The V call is TRBV9, the J call TRBJ2-3, with 8 positions matching TRBD2. This CDR3 is built from 16 residues. Germline CDR1 reads SGDLS; CDR2 reads YYNGEE. Trimming at V came to 0 bases and at J to 2 bases, leaving 5 bases not matched to a gene. The complete variable domain, with remaining parts taken from reference TRBV9 and TRBJ2-3, reads DSGVTQTPKHLITATGQRVTLRCSPRSGDLSVYWYQQSLDQGLQFLIQYYNGEERAKGNILERFSAQQFPDLHSELNLSSLELGDSALYFCASSVAARGATDTQYFGPGTRLTVL.

This chain's CDR3 is CASSQDRNEKLFF. Here the CDR3 DNA reads TGTGCCAGCAGCCAGGACAGGAATGAAAAACTGTTTTTT. V usage is TRBV4-2 and J usage is TRBJ1-4; TRBD1 matches 7 bases. Germline V gene sequence: CDR1 LGHNA, CDR2 YNFKEQ. This CDR3 is built from 13 residues. With 3 bases clipped from V and 5 bases from J, the junction kept 0 bases outside the gene matches.

This chain joins TRBV10-3 and TRBJ2-3; D might be TRBD2 (5 bases). Germline-derived CDR1 and CDR2 are ENHRY and SYGVKD. This CDR3 is built from 13 residues. With 8 bases removed from V and 1 base from J, the gap between germline ends came to 10 bases. The CDR3 sequence: CAIGPRGTDTQYF. The CDR3 coding sequence is TGTGCCATCGGCCCGAGGGGCACAGATACGCAGTATTTT.

The rearrangement joins TRBV30 to TRBJ2-7; 8 nucleotides agree with TRBD2. Germline assignment: CDR1 GTSNPN and CDR2 SVGIG (reference sequence). The length of the CDR3 is 13 residues. The junction had 9 bases not matched to a gene; V was cut back by 4 bases and J by 7 bases. Here the CDR3 reads CAWMGLGLREQYF. In DNA, the CDR3 is TGTGCCTGGATGGGACTAGGGTTGAGGGAGCAGTACTTC.

The CDR3 nucleotides are TGTGCCAGGAATATGGACAGGGAAGTAAATCAGCCCCAGCATTTT. As protein: CARNMDREVNQPQHF. The V and J genes are TRBV27 and TRBJ1-5; 8 bases map to TRBD1. The CDR3 contains 15 residues. Germline CDR1 MNHEY, CDR2 SMNVEV (reference sequence). The V and J ends lost 9 bases and 4 bases, in that order; junction bases with no gene match: 11.

V and J are TRBV5-8 and TRBJ1-4; D ambiguous. The length of the CDR3 is 12 residues. The V and J ends lost 3 bases and 10 bases respectively, with 10 bases between them. Germline values: CDR1 SGHTS, CDR2 YDEGEE. CDR3 DNA: TGTGCCAGCAGCTCCCCGTCGGGAAAACTGTTTTTT. Residues: CASSSPSGKLFF.

The chain links TRBV28 to TRBJ2-3; 11 bases fit TRBD2. V was clipped by 6 bases and J by 0 bases; unmatched bases: 11. The V gene's germline CDR1 is MDHEN and CDR2 SYDVKM. The CDR3 length is 18 residues. The CDR3, as DNA: TGTGCCAGCAGCCTGACCGGGACTAGCGGTCCTAGCACAGATACGCAGTATTTT. This encodes CASSLTGTSGPSTDTQYF.

The V gene is TRBV18, the J gene TRBJ2-7, with a tentative D call TRBD1 (6 bases). Per germline, CDR1 KGHSH and CDR2 LQKENI. The V gene lost 2 bases and the J gene lost 1 base, with 12 bases spanning the gap. CDR3 length equals 15 residues. The chain's CDR3 is CASSPEVRGSYEQYF. The DNA for the CDR3 is TGTGCCAGCTCACCAGAGGTCAGGGGATCCTACGAGCAGTACTTC.

The gene calls are TRBV7-9 and TRBJ2-2; D not resolved. CDR3 length equals 11 residues. Germline V gene sequence: CDR1 SEHNR, CDR2 FQNEAQ (reference sequence). V lost 8 bases and J lost 3, with 4 bases in between. The CDR3 bases are TGTGCCAGCGGAGACACCGGGGAGCTGTTTTTT. Its translation: CASGDTGELFF. Supplemented by reference TRBV7-9 and TRBJ2-2, the full variable domain reads DTGVSQNPRHKITKRGQNVTFRCDPISEHNRLYWYRQTLGQGPEFLTYFQNEAQLEKSRLLSDRFSAERPKGSFSTLEIQRTEQGDSAMYLCASGDTGELFFGEGSRLTVL.

V usage is TRBV6-2 or TRBV6-3 and J usage is TRBJ2-1, with 9 bases matching TRBD2. The CDR3 extends over 18 amino acids. Germline V gene data show CDR1 as MNHEY and CDR2 as SVGEGT. V lost 4 bases and J lost 4; bases outside the gene matches: 14. The CDR3: CASSSARWASGRYNEQFF. CDR3 bases: TGTGCCAGCAGTTCGGCGAGGTGGGCCAGCGGGAGGTACAATGAGCAGTTCTTC.

The J gene is TRBJ1-6, the V gene TRBV18, with TRBD1 identical over 9 bases. Per germline, CDR1 KGHSH and CDR2 LQKENI. V was clipped by 2 bases and J by 9 bases; unmatched bases: 5. This CDR3 has 15 residues. As DNA, the CDR3 is TGTGCCAGCTCACCAGAACAGGGGGCTAGTTCACCCCTCCACTTT. Amino acids: CASSPEQGASSPLHF. Drawing the rest from reference TRBV18 and TRBJ1-6, the complete variable domain is NAGVMQNPRHLVRRRGQEARLRCSPMKGHSHVYWYRQLPEEGLKFMVYLQKENIIDESGMPKERFSAEFPKEGPSILRIQQVVRGDSAAYFCASSPEQGASSPLHFGNGTRLTVT.

The rearrangement uses TRBV19 and TRBJ2-7; 8 bases match TRBD1. Germline V gene lookup returns CDR1 LNHDA and CDR2 SQIVND (reference sequence). The CDR3 has 17 residues. The trim removed 5 bases at V and 3 bases at J, leaving 15 bases unmatched. CDR3 nucleotide sequence: TGTGCCAGTAGTCTTCTTCCCGGACAGGGAAGAAACTACGAGCAGTACTTC. Translated: CASSLLPGQGRNYEQYF.

The V call is TRBV7-2, the J call TRBJ2-1, with 7 bases identical to TRBD2. Unmatched junction bases numbered 16, after V lost 1 base and J lost 7 bases. This CDR3 spans 18 amino acids. The germline CDR1 and CDR2 sequences are SGHTA and FQGNSA. The CDR3 coding sequence is TGTGCCAGCAGCTTAGATTGGGTCTTACCGGGAGGTAGGAATGAGCAGTTCTTC. It is translated as CASSLDWVLPGGRNEQFF.

The V call is TRBV6-5, the J call TRBJ1-2; 8 bases map to TRBD1. The junction had 11 bases not matched to a gene; V was cut back by 7 bases and J by 7 bases. CDR1 is MNHEY, CDR2 SVGAGI, per germline. The CDR3 is made up of 14 amino acids. This CDR3 reads CASTGQGFDVGYTF. In DNA form, the CDR3 reads TGTGCCAGCACCGGACAGGGATTTGATGTTGGCTACACCTTC.